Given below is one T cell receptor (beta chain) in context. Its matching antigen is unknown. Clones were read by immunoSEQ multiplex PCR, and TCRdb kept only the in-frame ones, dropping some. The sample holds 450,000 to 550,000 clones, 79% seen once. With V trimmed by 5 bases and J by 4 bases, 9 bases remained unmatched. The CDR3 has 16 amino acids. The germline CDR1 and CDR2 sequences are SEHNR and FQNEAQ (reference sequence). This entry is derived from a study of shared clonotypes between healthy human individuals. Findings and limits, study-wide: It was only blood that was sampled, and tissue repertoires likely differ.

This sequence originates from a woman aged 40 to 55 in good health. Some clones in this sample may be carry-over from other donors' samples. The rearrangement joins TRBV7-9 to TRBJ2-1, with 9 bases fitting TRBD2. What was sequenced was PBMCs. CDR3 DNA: TGTGCCAGCAGCCCCCGTCGGACTAGCGATTACAATGAGCAGTTCTTC. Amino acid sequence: CASSPRRTSDYNEQFF.